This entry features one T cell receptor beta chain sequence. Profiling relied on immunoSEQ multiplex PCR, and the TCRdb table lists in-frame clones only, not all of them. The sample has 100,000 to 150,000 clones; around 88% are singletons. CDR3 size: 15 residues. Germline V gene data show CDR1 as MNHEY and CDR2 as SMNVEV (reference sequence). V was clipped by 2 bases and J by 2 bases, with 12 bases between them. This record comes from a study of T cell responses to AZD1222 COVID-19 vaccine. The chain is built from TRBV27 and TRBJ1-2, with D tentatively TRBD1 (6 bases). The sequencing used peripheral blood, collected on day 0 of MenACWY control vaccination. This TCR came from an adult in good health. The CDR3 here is CASSLTGTINYGYTF. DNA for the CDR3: TGTGCCAGCAGTTTAACAGGGACCATCAACTATGGCTACACCTTC.